These 23 T cell receptor beta chains were all obtained from the same sample, sequenced in a study of vaccination effects on CD4 cells after COVID-19. This table comes from immunoSEQ multiplex PCR, and its TCRdb copy is limited to in-frame clones, with some not included. The sample contains over 25,000 clones, around 82% of which appear only once. ViraFEST used viral peptide pools to expand antigen-specific CD4+ T cells before sequencing. At the end of over 8 days of culture, CD4+ T cells were isolated. Two doses of BNT162b2 or mRNA-1273 vaccine were administered to participants. These receptors lack a known antigen. Sequencing was performed on CD4+ T cells from PBMCs cultured with HCoV-NL63 spike peptides, taken after COVID-19 vaccination. Receptors originate from a human donor who received a COVID-19 vaccine. Some clones in this sample may be carry-over from other donors' samples.

The sample holds one count of this clone. The J gene is TRBJ1-5, the V gene TRBV7-8; 7 bases align to TRBD1. This CDR3 spans 16 amino acids. With V trimmed by 5 bases and J by 0 bases, 7 bases remained unmatched. Per the germline V gene, CDR1 is SGHVS and CDR2 is FQNEAQ. The CDR3 loop reads CASSANRGLSNQPQHF. CDR3 DNA: TGTGCCAGCAGCGCCAACAGGGGCCTTAGCAATCAGCCCCAGCATTTT.

The chain employs TRBV7-3 and TRBJ2-1; 9 bases match TRBD2. This CDR3 region has 15 residues. J was trimmed by 8 bases and V by 5 bases; bases with no gene match: 10. The germline V gene encodes CDR1 SGHTA and CDR2 FQGTGA. CDR3 nucleotide sequence: TGTGCCAGCAGCGGAGACGGGACTAGCCTCCATGAGCAGTTCTTC. Its protein is CASSGDGTSLHEQFF.

The chain recombines TRBV18 with TRBJ1-1; 7 nucleotides agree with TRBD1. The CDR3 runs to 17 residues. V gave up 5 bases and J gave up 1 base; unmatched junction bases: 13. Germline lookup yields CDR1 KGHSH and CDR2 LQKENI. The CDR3 region is CASSRSRQGRGNTEAFF. CDR3 sequence (DNA): TGTGCCAGCTCAAGGTCGAGACAGGGAAGGGGGAACACTGAAGCTTTCTTT.

The chain combines TRBV28 with TRBJ2-7; perhaps TRBD1 as D (5 bases). V lost 5 bases and J 7 bases, leaving 21 bases between the germline ends. The CDR3 consists of 15 residues. Germline values: CDR1 MDHEN, CDR2 SYDVKM. CDR3 nucleotide sequence: TGTGCCAGCAGTACTCGAGGACACGGGTTTGGAGAGCAGTACGTC. Protein product: CASSTRGHGFGEQYV.

V usage is TRBV18 and J usage is TRBJ2-3; 8 bases match TRBD2. The germline V gene has CDR1 KGHSH and CDR2 LQKENI. V gave up 3 bases and J gave up 0 bases; unmatched junction bases: 8. The CDR3 sequence is 17 residues long. The DNA of the CDR3 is TGTGCCAGCTCACCTCTCGGGGGGGCCAGTAGCACAGATACGCAGTATTTT. Protein: CASSPLGGASSTDTQYF.

The chain joins TRBV28 to TRBJ1-1; no clear D. The germline gives CDR1 MDHEN, CDR2 SYDVKM. This CDR3 is built from 11 residues. Trimming removed 11 bases from V and 2 bases from J, with 9 bases in between. CDR3 coding DNA: TGTGCCTGCCAGTTTAACACTGAAGCTTTCTTT. Protein: CACQFNTEAFF.

The chain carries TRBV5-1 and TRBJ1-5; TRBD1 is a possible D gene (6 bases). CDR1 is SGHRS and CDR2 is YFSETQ in the germline V gene. The CDR3 is 16 residues long. Trimming took 5 bases from V and 0 from J, leaving 15 bases between them. The CDR3: CASSLGDKYSNQPQHF. CDR3 DNA: TGCGCCAGCAGTCTAGGGGACAAATATAGCAATCAGCCCCAGCATTTT. Full variable domain (outside the CDR3, taken from reference TRBV5-1 and TRBJ1-5): KAGVTQTPRYLIKTRGQQVTLSCSPISGHRSVSWYQQTPGQGLQFLFEYFSETQRNKGNFPGRFSGRQFSNSRSEMNVSTLELGDSALYLCASSLGDKYSNQPQHFGDGTRLSIL.

The J gene is TRBJ2-2, the V gene TRBV7-2; 9 positions agree with TRBD1. CDR3 length equals 14 residues. From germline, CDR1 is SGHTA and CDR2 FQGNSA. After removal of 5 bases from V and 7 bases from J, the junction contained 5 bases not matched to a gene. CDR3 bases: TGTGCCAGCAGCATAGGGACAGGGAGCGGGGAGCTGTTTTTT. It codes for CASSIGTGSGELFF.

Turning to this clone: The CDR3 end shows no conserved phenylalanine or tryptophan, and so a read error is likely. Because the CDR3's place on the DNA is in doubt, the DNA is left out and the CDR3 is given as listed by TCRdb. J is TRBJ1-1 and V is TRBV27. Germline V gene lookup returns CDR1 MNHEY and CDR2 SMNVEV (reference sequence). The CDR3 spans 9 residues, counting both ends. CDR3 protein: CASEPTSET.

V usage is TRBV14 and J usage is TRBJ2-4; D is perhaps TRBD1 (5 bases). V was clipped by 0 bases and J by 4 bases, with 10 bases between them. Germline V gene data show CDR1 as SGHDN and CDR2 as FVKESK. This CDR3 has 15 amino acids. In nucleotides, the CDR3 is TGTGCCAGCAGCCAAGAGTTTGCAGGGAAAAACATTCAGTACTTC. As protein: CASSQEFAGKNIQYF. Together with reference TRBV14 and TRBJ2-4, the CDR3 gives the full variable domain: EAGVTQFPSHSVIEKGQTVTLRCDPISGHDNLYWYRRVMGKEIKFLLHFVKESKQDESGMPNNRFLAERTGGTYSTLKVQPAELEDSGVYFCASSQEFAGKNIQYFGAGTRLSVL.

This chain uses TRBV30 with TRBJ1-1; no clear D gene. V was shortened by 2 bases and J by 4 bases, with 8 bases between the two germline ends. The CDR3 is made up of 12 amino acids. The germline V gene encodes CDR1 GTSNPN and CDR2 SVGIG (reference sequence). The CDR3 region is CAWSTGFTEAFF. CDR3 DNA: TGTGCCTGGAGTACGGGGTTCACTGAAGCTTTCTTT.

This CDR3 reads CASSATGTAALHF. CDR3 sequence (DNA): TGTGCCAGCAGCGCGACAGGGACTGCAGCCCTCCACTTT. This chain joins TRBV9 and TRBJ1-6; 7 bases are a match to TRBD1. The CDR3 spans 13 residues. Germline loops: CDR1 SGDLS, CDR2 YYNGEE. Trimming at V came to 3 bases and at J to 14 bases, leaving 8 bases not matched to a gene.

The sample holds a few counts of this clone. The rearrangement links TRBV19 to TRBJ2-1, with D possibly matching TRBD2 (5 bases). V was cut by 3 bases and J by 13 bases, with 19 bases left in between. The CDR3 runs to 14 residues. Germline CDR1 reads LNHDA; CDR2 reads SQIVND (reference sequence). The CDR3 DNA reads as TGTGCCAGTAGTATCAGGAGGCTAGCCTTTAATCAGTTCTTC. It codes for CASSIRRLAFNQFF.

The V and J genes are TRBV27 and TRBJ2-3; TRBD2 might be the D (6 bases). Germline V gene data show CDR1 as MNHEY and CDR2 as SMNVEV (reference sequence). Trimming left V 1 base short and J 0 bases short, with 14 bases between. The CDR3 sequence is 17 residues long. The CDR3 bases are TGTGCCAGCAGTTTATATGGCGGGGTAACTAGCACAGATACGCAGTATTTT. Residues: CASSLYGGVTSTDTQYF.

J is TRBJ1-1 and V is TRBV19; TRBD1 matches 12 bases. The CDR3 covers 15 residues. The junction had 5 bases not matched to a gene; V was cut back by 5 bases and J by 4 bases. From germline, CDR1 is LNHDA and CDR2 SQIVND (reference sequence). As DNA, the CDR3 is TGTGCCAGTAGTCTCGGGACAGGGGGCGTCACTGAAGCTTTCTTT. This translates into CASSLGTGGVTEAFF.

The gene calls are TRBV9 and TRBJ2-1, with TRBD1 matching 7 bases. The CDR3 contains 16 residues. V was clipped by 4 bases and J by 3 bases; unmatched bases: 10. The germline gives CDR1 SGDLS, CDR2 YYNGEE. The CDR3 reads CASSPTTGNYYNEQFF. Here the CDR3 DNA reads TGTGCCAGCAGCCCAACGACAGGGAATTACTACAATGAGCAGTTCTTC. Based on the CDR3 plus reference TRBV9 and TRBJ2-1, the full variable domain is DSGVTQTPKHLITATGQRVTLRCSPRSGDLSVYWYQQSLDQGLQFLIQYYNGEERAKGNILERFSAQQFPDLHSELNLSSLELGDSALYFCASSPTTGNYYNEQFFGPGTRLTVL.

The genes are TRBV19 and TRBJ2-1; 9 bases agree with TRBD2. Germline V gene lookup returns CDR1 LNHDA and CDR2 SQIVND (reference sequence). This CDR3 is built from 17 residues. V lost 6 bases, J lost 5 bases, and 14 bases stayed unmatched. The CDR3 sequence: CASSPMGAGGPHNEQFF. CDR3 DNA sequence: TGTGCCAGTAGCCCTATGGGTGCGGGGGGGCCCCACAATGAGCAGTTCTTC.

This sequence joins TRBV28 and TRBJ2-3, with 7 bases aligning to TRBD1. This CDR3 comprises 17 residues. Trimming took 3 bases from V and 2 from J; bases not matched to a gene: 11. The germline V gene encodes CDR1 MDHEN and CDR2 SYDVKM. The CDR3 protein is CASSFLPLDRFTDTQYF. CDR3 nucleotides: TGTGCCAGCAGTTTTCTTCCTTTGGACAGGTTCACAGATACGCAGTATTTT.

The sample holds one count of this clone. The chain has TRBV2 and TRBJ2-4; no clear D. Germline V gene lookup returns CDR1 SNHLY and CDR2 FYNNEI. CDR3 length: 12 amino acids. The germline V and J ends were trimmed by 8 bases and 0 bases, with 5 bases remaining between them. The CDR3 DNA reads as TGTGCCAGCGGGCTAGCCAAAAACATTCAGTACTTC. Protein: CASGLAKNIQYF.

V is TRBV18 and J is TRBJ1-2; D not certain. Germline lookup yields CDR1 KGHSH and CDR2 LQKENI. This CDR3 is built from 13 residues. V was clipped by 5 bases and J by 6 bases, with 13 bases between them. The chain's CDR3 is CASSSWGQDGYTF. The DNA of the CDR3 is TGTGCCAGCTCATCGTGGGGTCAGGATGGCTACACCTTC. The whole variable domain, remainder taken from reference TRBV18 and TRBJ1-2, is NAGVMQNPRHLVRRRGQEARLRCSPMKGHSHVYWYRQLPEEGLKFMVYLQKENIIDESGMPKERFSAEFPKEGPSILRIQQVVRGDSAAYFCASSSWGQDGYTFGSGTRLTVV.

The chain combines TRBV18 with TRBJ1-2; D perhaps matches TRBD1 (5 bases). The V end lost 2 bases, the J end lost 4 bases, and 14 bases lay between the germline ends. Germline-derived CDR1 and CDR2 are KGHSH and LQKENI. The CDR3 extends over 15 amino acids. CDR3 in DNA: TGTGCCAGCTCACCAGGCAGGGAGGGTAGCTATGGCTACACCTTC. Protein sequence: CASSPGREGSYGYTF.

The V call is TRBV18, the J call TRBJ1-3; D remains unclear. This CDR3 comprises 13 residues. V was shortened by 6 bases and J by 4 bases, with 10 bases between the two germline ends. CDR1 and CDR2 from the germline V gene are KGHSH and LQKENI. In DNA, the CDR3 is TGTGCCAGCTCCGTGGGTGAAGGAAACACCATATATTTT. As protein: CASSVGEGNTIYF. Full variable domain (missing parts from reference TRBV18 and TRBJ1-3): NAGVMQNPRHLVRRRGQEARLRCSPMKGHSHVYWYRQLPEEGLKFMVYLQKENIIDESGMPKERFSAEFPKEGPSILRIQQVVRGDSAAYFCASSVGEGNTIYFGEGSWLTVV.

V gene TRBV6-5 combines with J gene TRBJ1-1, with D uncertain. The CDR3 totals 15 residues. Germline values: CDR1 MNHEY, CDR2 SVGAGI. The ends were cut back, 5 bases at V and 0 bases at J, with 13 bases in the middle. This CDR3 is CASSQYPGVNTEAFF. Here the CDR3 DNA reads TGTGCCAGCAGTCAATACCCTGGGGTGAACACTGAAGCTTTCTTT.